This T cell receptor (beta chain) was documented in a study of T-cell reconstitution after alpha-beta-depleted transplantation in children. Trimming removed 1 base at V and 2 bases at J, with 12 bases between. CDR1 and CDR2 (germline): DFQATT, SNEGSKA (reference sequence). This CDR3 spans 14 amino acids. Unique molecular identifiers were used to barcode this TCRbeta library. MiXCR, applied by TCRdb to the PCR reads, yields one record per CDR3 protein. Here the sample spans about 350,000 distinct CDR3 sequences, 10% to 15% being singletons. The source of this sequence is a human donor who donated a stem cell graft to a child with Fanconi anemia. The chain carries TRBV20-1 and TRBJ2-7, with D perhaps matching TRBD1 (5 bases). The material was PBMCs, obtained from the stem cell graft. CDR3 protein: CSARARQGTYEQYF. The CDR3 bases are TGCAGTGCTAGAGCTCGGCAGGGTACCTACGAGCAGTACTTC.